The 21 T cell receptor beta chains listed next were all sequenced from one sample in a study of graft-versus-host responses after intestinal transplantation. The table came from immunoSEQ multiplex PCR; TCRdb's copy has only in-frame clones and leaves some out. The table records around 99,000 clones, 87% of them present only once. These receptors' targets are unknown. The sequences come from unstimulated CD4+ T cells sorted from spleen or lymph node cells, collected before transplant. These receptors came from a human donor who was the organ donor for an intestinal transplant.

On this clone: Other DNA sequences in the same sample also yield this CDR3. The chain joins TRBV5-1 to TRBJ2-3; 10 bases map to TRBD2. The germline CDR1 and CDR2 sequences are SGHRS and YFSETQ. There are 15 residues in the CDR3. V lost 2 bases, J lost 0 bases, and 0 bases stayed unmatched. The CDR3: CASSLLAGSTDTQYF. The CDR3 nucleotides are TGCGCCAGCAGCTTACTAGCGGGAAGCACAGATACGCAGTATTTT.

The table lists this clone with a count of one. The chain has TRBV9 and TRBJ2-7, with 8 bases identical to TRBD1. The CDR3 length is 15 residues. Germline lookup yields CDR1 SGDLS and CDR2 YYNGEE. The junction had 3 bases not matched to a gene; V was cut back by 1 base and J by 0 bases. The CDR3 nucleotides are TGTGCCAGCAGCGTAAGCACAGGGGGCTCCTACGAGCAGTACTTC. Encoded protein: CASSVSTGGSYEQYF.

J is TRBJ2-3 and V is TRBV10-3, with TRBD2 matching 10 bases. Per germline, CDR1 ENHRY and CDR2 SYGVKD. Unmatched junction bases numbered 1, after V lost 3 bases and J lost 1 base. The CDR3 has 15 residues. CDR3 residues: CAISEAGGRTDTQYF. The CDR3, as DNA: TGTGCCATCAGTGAAGCGGGGGGGCGCACAGATACGCAGTATTTT.

The chain uses TRBV18 and TRBJ1-1; possible D gene TRBD1, 6 bases. There are 16 residues in the CDR3. Germline-derived CDR1 and CDR2 are KGHSH and LQKENI. Trimming took 2 bases from V and 5 from J, leaving 18 bases between them. CDR3 sequence: CASSPWEKTGRTEAFF. CDR3 nucleotides: TGTGCCAGCTCACCATGGGAGAAGACAGGTAGGACTGAAGCTTTCTTT.

This clone appeared a few times. This chain connects TRBV14 to TRBJ2-7; the match to TRBD2 covers 8 bases. Trimming at V came to 4 bases and at J to 3 bases, leaving 2 bases not matched to a gene. The germline CDR1 and CDR2 sequences are SGHDN and FVKESK. There are 13 residues in the CDR3. The CDR3 coding sequence is TGTGCCAGCAGCCGGACTAGCAACTACGAGCAGTACTTC. This encodes CASSRTSNYEQYF.

The table lists this clone with a few counts. This chain joins TRBV5-1 and TRBJ2-5; 11 bases map to TRBD2. Trimming at V came to 0 bases and at J to 2 bases, leaving 0 bases not matched to a gene. Germline assignment: CDR1 SGHRS and CDR2 YFSETQ. CDR3 length: 15 amino acids. The CDR3 bases are TGCGCCAGCAGCTTGGGACTAGCGGGACAAGAGACCCAGTACTTC. Translation gives CASSLGLAGQETQYF.

The chain carries TRBV28 and TRBJ1-2, with 9 bases aligning to TRBD1. This CDR3 region has 16 residues. The V and J ends lost 5 bases and 4 bases, in that order; junction bases with no gene match: 11. From germline, CDR1 is MDHEN and CDR2 SYDVKM. This chain's CDR3 is CASSIGQGTSGYGYTF. CDR3 DNA sequence: TGTGCCAGCAGTATCGGACAGGGGACTTCAGGCTATGGCTACACCTTC.

CDR3 residues: CASIGTGTANGYTF. The DNA of the CDR3 is TGTGCCAGCATCGGGACAGGGACGGCAAACGGCTACACCTTC. J is TRBJ1-2 and V is TRBV6-5, with 9 bases lining up with TRBD1. Trimming removed 7 bases from V and 8 bases from J; junction bases left unmatched: 11. CDR3 length: 14 amino acids. Looked up from germline, CDR1 is MNHEY and CDR2 is SVGAGI.

V usage is TRBV28 and J usage is TRBJ1-1; D is unclear. Germline V lookup: CDR1 MDHEN, CDR2 SYDVKM. Trimming pared 2 bases from V and 6 bases from J, leaving 13 bases between. The CDR3 length is 14 residues. CDR3 DNA: TGTGCCAGCAGTTTAAGCGGGTATTCCGCTGAAGCTTTCTTT. It specifies CASSLSGYSAEAFF.

V usage is TRBV4-1 and J usage is TRBJ1-5; D is possibly TRBD1 (5 bases). Germline V gives CDR1 MGHRA, CDR2 YSYEKL. Trimming cost V 4 bases and J 4 bases, with 11 bases left between them. This CDR3 contains 14 residues. Here the CDR3 reads CASSPGTVNQPQHF. In DNA form, the CDR3 reads TGCGCCAGCAGCCCCGGGACTGTAAATCAGCCCCAGCATTTT.

V usage is TRBV29-1 and J usage is TRBJ2-1; 7 bases map to TRBD2. The CDR3 extends over 14 amino acids. Germline assignment: CDR1 SQVTM and CDR2 ANQGSEA. V was clipped by 7 bases and J by 7 bases; unmatched bases: 13. DNA for the CDR3: TGCAGCGCCCTACCGGGACTACTGAGGAATGAGCAGTTCTTC. Its translation is CSALPGLLRNEQFF.

This clone has just one count. The V and J genes are TRBV29-1 and TRBJ2-7; D is tentatively TRBD1 or TRBD2 (5 bases each). Trimming cost V 7 bases and J 4 bases, with 17 bases left between them. Germline values: CDR1 SQVTM, CDR2 ANQGSEA. CDR3 length equals 13 residues. CDR3 bases: TGCAGCGCCGGTGATGGGGGAAATTACGAGCAGTACTTC. This encodes CSAGDGGNYEQYF.

This clone came up once. The rearrangement links TRBV2 to TRBJ2-5; 7 nucleotides line up with TRBD1. Germline assignment: CDR1 SNHLY and CDR2 FYNNEI. The CDR3 is 16 residues long. J lost 1 base, V lost 7 bases, and 12 bases had no gene match. The CDR3 loop is CASIIQGTGPQETQYF. The DNA of the CDR3 is TGTGCCAGCATTATACAGGGGACGGGGCCCCAAGAGACCCAGTACTTC. The whole variable domain, filled in from reference TRBV2 and TRBJ2-5, reads EPEVTQTPSHQVTQMGQEVILRCVPISNHLYFYWYRQILGQKVEFLVSFYNNEISEKSEIFDDQFSVERPDGSNFTLKIRSTKLEDSAMYFCASIIQGTGPQETQYFGPGTRLLVL.

The J gene is TRBJ1-1, the V gene TRBV7-3; 8 nucleotides align to TRBD1. The CDR3 loop spans 15 amino acids. Germline CDR1 and CDR2: SGHTA and FQGTGA. After removal of 4 bases from V and 4 bases from J, the junction contained 8 bases not matched to a gene. CDR3 nucleotides: TGTGCCAGCAGCTCGACAGGGGTTGGGGGCACTGAAGCTTTCTTT. This translates into CASSSTGVGGTEAFF.

On this clone: A read error may produce the germline difference seen at one junction end. The same CDR3 can be traced to other DNA sequences in this sample. V usage is TRBV6-1 and J usage is TRBJ2-3, with no clear D. The CDR3 runs 15 residues. The germline V gene has CDR1 MNHNS and CDR2 SASEGT. This CDR3 reads CASSDPRARGDTQYF. The CDR3 DNA is TGCGCCAGCAGTGATCCCCGGGCGAGAGGAGATACGCAGTATTTT.

This clone was counted between two and nine times. J is TRBJ1-3 and V is TRBV18; 9 bases map to TRBD1. This CDR3 contains 16 residues. The germline CDR1 and CDR2 sequences are KGHSH and LQKENI. J was trimmed by 7 bases and V by 0 bases; bases with no gene match: 7. The DNA of the CDR3 is TGTGCCAGCTCACCACCGAGGACAGGGGCAGGGAACACCATATATTTT. Protein product: CASSPPRTGAGNTIYF.

The chain links TRBV27 to TRBJ1-5; D is undetermined. Trimming cost V 5 bases and J 8 bases, with 13 bases left between them. In germline, CDR1 is MNHEY, CDR2 SMNVEV (reference sequence). The CDR3 contains 13 residues. The CDR3 loop reads CASSLTGEEPQHF. Written as DNA, the CDR3 is TGTGCCAGCAGTCTAACTGGAGAGGAGCCCCAGCATTTT.

The V call is TRBV5-4, the J call TRBJ2-7; 8 bases map to TRBD1. Trimming cost V 4 bases and J 0 bases; bases outside gene matches: 3. The CDR3 runs 14 residues. CDR1 and CDR2 (germline): SGHNT, YYREEE (reference sequence). CDR3 in amino acids: CASSPGTGSYEQYF. The CDR3 DNA reads TGTGCCAGCAGCCCCGGGACAGGCTCCTACGAGCAGTACTTC.

The rearrangement links TRBV19 to TRBJ2-5; TRBD1 is a possible D gene (6 bases). The CDR3 covers 13 residues. Germline V gene lookup returns CDR1 LNHDA and CDR2 SQIVND (reference sequence). Between the trimmed V and J ends, which lost 5 bases and 5 bases, there was a span of 12 bases. CDR3 coding DNA: TGTGCCAGTAGTGTTCTGGGGGCTGAGACCCAGTACTTC. Protein sequence: CASSVLGAETQYF.

The genes are TRBV9 and TRBJ1-2, with TRBD1 as a possible D gene (6 bases). The CDR3 has 15 amino acids. Germline assignment: CDR1 SGDLS and CDR2 YYNGEE. V lost 4 bases and J 0 bases, leaving 13 bases between the germline ends. This CDR3 reads CASSPQGVANYGYTF. CDR3 nucleotide sequence: TGTGCCAGCAGCCCACAGGGTGTGGCTAACTATGGCTACACCTTC.

The chain couples TRBV7-9 to TRBJ1-4; 10 nucleotides align to TRBD1. Looked up from germline, CDR1 is SEHNR and CDR2 is FQNEAQ (reference sequence). Losses at the gene ends were 4 bases for V and 2 bases for J; bases not matched to a gene: 4. The CDR3 is 16 amino acids. The CDR3 bases are TGTGCCAGCAGCTCCCCGACAGGGGGCACTAATGAAAAACTGTTTTTT. It is translated as CASSSPTGGTNEKLFF.